The present T cell receptor (beta chain) was sequenced within a study of blood T cell repertoires in COVID-19. Study summary: The United States, Italy and Spain were the sources of the acute and convalescent COVID-19 samples.

Concerning this clone: This CDR3 is also generated by other DNA sequences in the sample.

Some clones are missing from TCRdb's copy, which holds only in-frame ones; the method was immunoSEQ multiplex PCR. The table records 450,000 or so clones, 90% of them present only once. Cohort placement rested on clinical history that participants reported themselves. Cohort 3 recovery required two negative PCRs, clearance, or symptom resolution. CDR1 SGHKS and CDR2 YYEKEE come from the germline V gene (reference sequence). CDR3 length: 15 residues. Trimming removed 2 bases from V and 4 bases from J; junction bases left unmatched: 8. Sequenced input: PBMCs or T cells enriched from blood (not recorded which). This sequence was found in a young man who had recovered from COVID-19. The gene calls are TRBV5-5 and TRBJ1-1; the match to TRBD1 covers 7 bases. Written as DNA, the CDR3 is TGTGCCAGCAGCTTTTCAGGGGGAGGTGGCACTGAAGCTTTCTTT. This codes for CASSFSGGGGTEAFF.